The clone carrying this TCR beta chain showed up many times. Its matching antigen is unknown. The sample comes from a study of Graves' ophthalmopathy and Graves' hyperthyroidism. Whole-study findings and limits: The blood repertoire also included most expanded thyroid clonotypes above 0.001 frequency.

Stable hyperthyroidism denotes an absence of ophthalmopathy throughout 18 months of follow-up. Diagnosis was based on clinical symptoms, serum thyroxine, TRAb, thyroid ultrasound and orbital computed tomography. The starting material, 8 to 10 ml of fresh peripheral blood, provided the PBMCs. Per germline, CDR1 MNHNS and CDR2 SASEGT. The CDR3 has 15 residues. Between the trimmed V and J ends, which lost 4 bases and 3 bases, there was a span of 15 bases. Amplified TCR beta CDR3 regions were obtained using RNA transcripts as template. The first-round RT-PCR employed HTBI primers together with the Qiagen OneStep RT-PCR kit. A multiplex PCR was then performed as the second round. TCRdb passed the multiplex PCR reads through MiXCR, listing each CDR3 protein once. Found here are about 620,000 distinct CDR3 sequences, about a fifth of them singletons; the top ten hold about 6.6%.

This clonotype originated in a woman between 18 and 29 years old with stable Graves' hyperthyroidism. Some clones in this sample may be carry-over from other donors' samples. V usage is TRBV6-1 and J usage is TRBJ1-1; D is perhaps TRBD1 (5 bases). Sequenced: peripheral blood. Here the CDR3 reads CASSGPGRGDTEAFF. The CDR3 DNA reads as TGTGCCAGCAGTGGACCGGGTCGGGGGGACACTGAAGCTTTCTTT.